These 5 T cell receptor beta chains originate from one sample sequenced in a study of vaccination and CD4 T cells after COVID-19. No antigens are known for them. Treatment here: approximately 9-day PBMC culture with coronavirus spike peptide pools or control peptides (ViraFEST assay). Cultured CD4+ T cell DNA underwent sequencing with the Oncomine TCR Beta short-read assay. TCRdb re-derived calls from the PCR reads in MiXCR, one entry per CDR3 protein. The profile covers some 3,100 distinct CDR3 sequences, with around three quarters appearing a single time and about a fifth taken by the ten largest. The specimen was CD4+ T cells from blood, cultured in vitro. These receptor sequences come from a human donor who had recovered from COVID-19.

The chain has TRBV27 and TRBJ1-1; no clear D gene. In germline, CDR1 is MNHEY, CDR2 SMNVEV (reference sequence). The CDR3 covers 13 residues. Trimming shortened V by 3 bases and J by 4 bases, and 9 bases separated the two germline ends. This CDR3 reads CASSFRGPTEAFF. The CDR3 nucleotides read TGTGCCAGCAGTTTTCGCGGCCCCACTGAAGCTTTCTTT.

The V and J genes are TRBV30 and TRBJ2-3, with a weak D call TRBD2 (6 bases). The CDR3 sequence is 14 residues long. The ends were cut back, 3 bases at V and 5 bases at J, with 15 bases in the middle. Germline loops: CDR1 GTSNPN, CDR2 SVGIG (reference sequence). CDR3 residues: CAWRAGPTGDTQYF. The CDR3 DNA reads TGTGCCTGGAGGGCGGGACCAACGGGAGATACGCAGTATTTT.

This clonotype turned up a few times. This rearrangement joins TRBV6-1 to TRBJ1-2; D call uncertain. The CDR3 sequence is 14 residues long. Germline assignment: CDR1 MNHNS and CDR2 SASEGT. The V end was cut by 7 bases, the J end by 4 bases, with 16 bases between. CDR3 in amino acids: CASTLDAESYGYTF. DNA for the CDR3: TGTGCCAGCACCCTAGATGCTGAGAGCTATGGCTACACCTTC.

The gene calls are TRBV12-3 or TRBV12-4 and TRBJ2-2, with D hard to call. With 1 base removed from V and 1 base from J, the gap between germline ends came to 13 bases. The CDR3 extends over 17 amino acids. CDR3 amino acids: CASSLDFIGQNTGELFF. The CDR3 region has the DNA TGTGCCAGCAGTTTAGACTTTATCGGGCAGAACACCGGGGAGCTGTTTTTT.

The chain recombines TRBV12-3 or TRBV12-4 with TRBJ1-2; 8 bases line up with TRBD1. The ends lost 10 bases at V and 3 bases at J; junction bases unmatched: 7. The CDR3 runs 13 residues. CDR3 residues: CATALTGDYGYTF. The DNA of the CDR3 is TGTGCCACCGCCCTGACAGGGGACTATGGCTACACCTTC.